This T cell receptor beta chain was obtained from a study of molecular identifiers for immune sequencing clone quantification. Germline V gene sequence: CDR1 SQVTM, CDR2 ANQGSEA. The length of the CDR3 is 14 residues. With 1 base removed from V and 4 bases from J, the gap between germline ends came to 11 bases. Previously reported methods and listed TCR primers produced the bulk TCR libraries. TCRdb reprocessed the PCR reads with MiXCR, giving one entry per CDR3 protein. The data show approximately 320,000 distinct CDR3 sequences, about 22% seen once. From 20,000 to 1,000,000 sorted cells, naive CD8 libraries were generated with 10%, 30% or 50% RNA.

The sample was naive CD8+ T cells from blood, with Jurkat cell RNA spiked in. Subset meaning: FACS-sorted CD8+CD4-CCR7+CD45RA+ naive T cells. The clonotype originates from a human donor in good health. Some libraries in this study had Jurkat cell RNA spiked in. V usage is TRBV29-1 and J usage is TRBJ2-1, with D perhaps assigned TRBD1 or TRBD2 (5 bases each). DNA of the CDR3: TGCAGCGTTGAAGGGACGGGGCTTTACAATGAGCAGTTCTTC. It is translated as CSVEGTGLYNEQFF.